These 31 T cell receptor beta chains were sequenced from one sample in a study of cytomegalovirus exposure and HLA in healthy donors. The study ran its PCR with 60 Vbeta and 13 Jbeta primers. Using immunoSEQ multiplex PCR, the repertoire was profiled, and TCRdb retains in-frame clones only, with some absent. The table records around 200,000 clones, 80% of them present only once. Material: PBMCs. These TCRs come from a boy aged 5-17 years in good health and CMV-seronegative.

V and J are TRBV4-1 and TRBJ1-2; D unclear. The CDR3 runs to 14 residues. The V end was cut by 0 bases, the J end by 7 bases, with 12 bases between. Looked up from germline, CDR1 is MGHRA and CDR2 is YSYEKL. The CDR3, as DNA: TGCGCCAGCAGCCAAGAGAACAAGGCGGTTGGCTACACCTTC. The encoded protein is CASSQENKAVGYTF.

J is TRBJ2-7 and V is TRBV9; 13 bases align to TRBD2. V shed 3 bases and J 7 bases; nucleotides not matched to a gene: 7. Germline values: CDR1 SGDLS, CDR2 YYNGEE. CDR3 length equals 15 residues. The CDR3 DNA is TGTGCCAGCAGCGGGACCGGGACTAGCGGGATTGAGCAGTACTTC. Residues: CASSGTGTSGIEQYF.

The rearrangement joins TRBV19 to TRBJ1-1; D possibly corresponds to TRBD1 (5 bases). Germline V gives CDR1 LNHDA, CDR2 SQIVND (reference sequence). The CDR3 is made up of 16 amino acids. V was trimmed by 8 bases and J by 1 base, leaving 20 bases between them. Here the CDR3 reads CASRWRGDLPNTEAFF. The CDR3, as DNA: TGTGCCAGTCGTTGGAGGGGAGACCTCCCGAACACTGAAGCTTTCTTT.

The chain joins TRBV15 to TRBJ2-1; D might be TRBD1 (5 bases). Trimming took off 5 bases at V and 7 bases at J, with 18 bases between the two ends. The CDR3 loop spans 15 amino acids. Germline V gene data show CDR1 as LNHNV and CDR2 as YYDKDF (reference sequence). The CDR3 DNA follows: TGTGCCACCAGCGTCGACTTGGGGCGGCGGAATGAGCAGTTCTTC. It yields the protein CATSVDLGRRNEQFF.

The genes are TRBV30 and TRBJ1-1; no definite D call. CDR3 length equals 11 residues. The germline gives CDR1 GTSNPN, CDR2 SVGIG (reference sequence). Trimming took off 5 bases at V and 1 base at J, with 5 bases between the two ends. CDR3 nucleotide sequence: TGTGCCTGGCGGGGGAACACTGAAGCTTTCTTT. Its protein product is CAWRGNTEAFF. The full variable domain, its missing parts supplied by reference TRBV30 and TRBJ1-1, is SQTIHQWPATLVQPVGSPLSLECTVEGTSNPNLYWYRQAAGRGLQLLFYSVGIGQISSEVPQNLSASRPQDRQFILSSKKLLLSDSGFYLCAWRGNTEAFFGQGTRLTVV.

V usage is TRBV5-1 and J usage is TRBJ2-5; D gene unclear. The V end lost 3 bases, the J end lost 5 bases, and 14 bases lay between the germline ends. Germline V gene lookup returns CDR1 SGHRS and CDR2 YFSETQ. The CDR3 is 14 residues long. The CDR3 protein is CASSSSLVRETQYF. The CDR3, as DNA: TGCGCCAGCAGCTCTTCTTTAGTGCGGGAGACCCAGTACTTC.

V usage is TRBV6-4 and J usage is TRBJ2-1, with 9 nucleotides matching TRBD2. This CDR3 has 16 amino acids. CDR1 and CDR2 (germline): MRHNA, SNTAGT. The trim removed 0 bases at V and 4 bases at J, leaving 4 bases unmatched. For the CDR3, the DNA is TGTGCCAGCAGTGACTCGGCGCGGGGGGGGTACAATGAGCAGTTCTTC. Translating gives CASSDSARGGYNEQFF.

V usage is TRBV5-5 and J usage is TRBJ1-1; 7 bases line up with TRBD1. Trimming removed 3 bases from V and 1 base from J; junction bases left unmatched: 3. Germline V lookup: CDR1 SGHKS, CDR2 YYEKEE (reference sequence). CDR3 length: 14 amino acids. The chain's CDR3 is CASSWTGGNTEAFF. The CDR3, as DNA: TGTGCCAGCAGCTGGACAGGAGGGAACACTGAAGCTTTCTTT.

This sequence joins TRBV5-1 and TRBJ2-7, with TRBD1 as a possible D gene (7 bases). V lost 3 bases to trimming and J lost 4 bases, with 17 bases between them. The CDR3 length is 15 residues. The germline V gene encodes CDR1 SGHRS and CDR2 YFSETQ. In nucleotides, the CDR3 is TGCGCCAGCAGCTGGACAGGACCGGGGAGGTACGAGCAGTACTTC. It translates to CASSWTGPGRYEQYF.

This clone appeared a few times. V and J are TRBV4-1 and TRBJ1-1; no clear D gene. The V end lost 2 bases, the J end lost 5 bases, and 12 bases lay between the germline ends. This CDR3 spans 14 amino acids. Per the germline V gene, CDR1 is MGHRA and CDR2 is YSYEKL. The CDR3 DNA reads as TGCGCCAGCAGCCAATTCGGTGCGGGGACTGAAGCTTTCTTT. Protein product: CASSQFGAGTEAFF.

CDR3 coding DNA: TGTGCCAGCAGCACGGGGTCGTACCAAGAGACCCAGTACTTC. This translates into CASSTGSYQETQYF. The chain recombines TRBV5-8 with TRBJ2-5, with D possibly TRBD2 on 5 matching bases. Germline V gives CDR1 SGHTS, CDR2 YDEGEE. V was trimmed by 4 bases and J by 0 bases, leaving 10 bases between them. The CDR3 covers 14 residues. Full variable domain (remainder filled in from reference TRBV5-8 and TRBJ2-5): EAGVTQSPTHLIKTRGQQATLRCSPISGHTSVYWYQQALGLGLQFLLWYDEGEERNRGNFPPRFSGRQFPNYSSELNVNALELEDSALYLCASSTGSYQETQYFGPGTRLLVL.

The CDR3 region is CASSSGRVADTEAFF. The CDR3 DNA is TGTGCCAGCAGCTCAGGCAGGGTGGCGGACACTGAAGCTTTCTTT. This chain links TRBV11-3 with TRBJ1-1; tentative D call: TRBD1 (5 bases). Germline lookup yields CDR1 SGHNT and CDR2 YENEEA. This CDR3 has 15 amino acids. V dropped 4 bases and J dropped 3 bases, with 15 bases sitting between them.

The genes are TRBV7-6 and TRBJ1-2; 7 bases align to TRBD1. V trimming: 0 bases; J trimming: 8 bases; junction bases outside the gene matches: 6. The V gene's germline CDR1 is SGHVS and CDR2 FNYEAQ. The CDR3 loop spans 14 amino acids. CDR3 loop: CASSLAEDREGYTF. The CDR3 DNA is TGTGCCAGCAGCTTAGCCGAAGACAGGGAAGGCTACACCTTC.

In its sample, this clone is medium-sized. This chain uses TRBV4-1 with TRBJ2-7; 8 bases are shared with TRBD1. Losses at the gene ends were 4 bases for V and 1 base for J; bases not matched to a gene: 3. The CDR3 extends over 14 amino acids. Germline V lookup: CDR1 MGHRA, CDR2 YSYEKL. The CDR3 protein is CASSRTGRSYEQYF. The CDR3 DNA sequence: TGCGCCAGCAGCCGGACAGGGAGGTCCTACGAGCAGTACTTC.

The DNA of the CDR3 is TGTGCCAGCAGCTTGGATCCGGGGTCGAGCACCGGGGAGCTGTTTTTT. This codes for CASSLDPGSSTGELFF. The chain couples TRBV5-4 to TRBJ2-2; maybe TRBD2 (5 bases). CDR1 and CDR2 (germline): SGHNT, YYREEE (reference sequence). Deletions cut 0 bases from V and 4 bases from J, with 13 bases between. The CDR3 loop spans 16 amino acids.

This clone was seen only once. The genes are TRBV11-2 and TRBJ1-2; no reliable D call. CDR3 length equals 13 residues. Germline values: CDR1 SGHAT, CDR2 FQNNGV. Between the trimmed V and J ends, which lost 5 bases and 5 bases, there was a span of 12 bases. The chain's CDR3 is CASSPPDTYGYTF. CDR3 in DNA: TGTGCCAGCAGCCCACCCGACACTTATGGCTACACCTTC.

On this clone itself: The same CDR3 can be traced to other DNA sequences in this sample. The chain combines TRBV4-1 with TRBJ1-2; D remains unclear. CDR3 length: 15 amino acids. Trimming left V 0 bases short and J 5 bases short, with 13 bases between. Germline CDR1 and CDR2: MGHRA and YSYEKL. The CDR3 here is CASSQDHAWRYGYTF. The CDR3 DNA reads TGCGCCAGCAGCCAAGACCATGCCTGGCGGTATGGCTACACCTTC.

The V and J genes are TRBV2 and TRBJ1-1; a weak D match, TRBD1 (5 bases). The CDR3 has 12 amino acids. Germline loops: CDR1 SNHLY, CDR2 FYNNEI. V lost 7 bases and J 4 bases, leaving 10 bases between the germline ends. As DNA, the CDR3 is TGTGCCAGCATCGGGGGTAGCACTGAAGCTTTCTTT. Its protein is CASIGGSTEAFF.

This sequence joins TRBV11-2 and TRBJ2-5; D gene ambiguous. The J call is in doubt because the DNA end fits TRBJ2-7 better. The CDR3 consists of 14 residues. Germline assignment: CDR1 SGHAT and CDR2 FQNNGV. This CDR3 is CASSFPKRTYEQYF. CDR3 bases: TGTGCCAGCAGCTTCCCCAAGCGTACCTACGAGCAGTACTTC.

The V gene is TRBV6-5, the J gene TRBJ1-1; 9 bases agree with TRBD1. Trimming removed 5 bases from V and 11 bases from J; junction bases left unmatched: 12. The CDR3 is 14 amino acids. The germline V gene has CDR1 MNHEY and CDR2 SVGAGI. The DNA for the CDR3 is TGTGCCAGCAGTGCTCCGGGACAGGGTTTTTTGGCTTTCTTT. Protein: CASSAPGQGFLAFF.

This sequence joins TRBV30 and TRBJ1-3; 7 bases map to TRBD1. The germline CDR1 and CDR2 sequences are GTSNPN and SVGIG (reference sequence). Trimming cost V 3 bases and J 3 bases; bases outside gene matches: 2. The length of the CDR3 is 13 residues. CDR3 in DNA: TGTGCCTGGAGGGCAGGGGGTGGAAACACCATATATTTT. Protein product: CAWRAGGGNTIYF.

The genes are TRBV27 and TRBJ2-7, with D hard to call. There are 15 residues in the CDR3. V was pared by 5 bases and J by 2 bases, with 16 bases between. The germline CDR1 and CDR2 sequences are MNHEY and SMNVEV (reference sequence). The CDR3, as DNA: TGTGCCAGCAGTCCCCTTCAGACAAACCCCTACGAGCAGTACTTC. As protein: CASSPLQTNPYEQYF.

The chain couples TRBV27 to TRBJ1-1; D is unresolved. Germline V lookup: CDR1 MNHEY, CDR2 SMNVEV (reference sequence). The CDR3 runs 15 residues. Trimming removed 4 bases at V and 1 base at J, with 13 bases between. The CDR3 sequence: CASSSWQAKNTEAFF. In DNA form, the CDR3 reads TGTGCCAGCAGTTCATGGCAGGCCAAGAACACTGAAGCTTTCTTT.

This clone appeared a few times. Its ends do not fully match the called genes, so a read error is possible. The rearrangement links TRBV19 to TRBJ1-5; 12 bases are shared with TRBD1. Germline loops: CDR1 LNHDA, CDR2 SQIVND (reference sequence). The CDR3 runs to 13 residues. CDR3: CASTGTGGQPQHF. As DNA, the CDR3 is TGTGCTAGTACCGGGACAGGGGGCCAGCCCCAGCATTTT.

The chain's CDR3 is CASRLQGNYGYTF. As DNA, the CDR3 is TGTGCCAGCAGGTTACAGGGGAACTATGGCTACACCTTC. The rearrangement joins TRBV7-9 to TRBJ1-2; 7 bases fit TRBD1. There are 13 residues in the CDR3. CDR1 and CDR2 from the germline V gene are SEHNR and FQNEAQ (reference sequence). V lost 6 bases and J lost 2; bases outside the gene matches: 3.

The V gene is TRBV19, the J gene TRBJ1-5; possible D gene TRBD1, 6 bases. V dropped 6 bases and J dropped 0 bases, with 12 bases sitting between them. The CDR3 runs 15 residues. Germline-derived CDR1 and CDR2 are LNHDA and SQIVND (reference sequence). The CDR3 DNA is TGTGCCAGTAGGAAGGTCAGGGGTAGCAATCAGCCCCAGCATTTT. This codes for CASRKVRGSNQPQHF.

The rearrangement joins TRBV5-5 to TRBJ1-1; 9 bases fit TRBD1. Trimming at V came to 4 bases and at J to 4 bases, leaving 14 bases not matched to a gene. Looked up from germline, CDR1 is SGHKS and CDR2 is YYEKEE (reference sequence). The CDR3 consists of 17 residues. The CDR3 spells CASSVRDRVGMSTEAFF. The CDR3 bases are TGTGCCAGCAGCGTGAGGGACAGGGTAGGTATGAGCACTGAAGCTTTCTTT.

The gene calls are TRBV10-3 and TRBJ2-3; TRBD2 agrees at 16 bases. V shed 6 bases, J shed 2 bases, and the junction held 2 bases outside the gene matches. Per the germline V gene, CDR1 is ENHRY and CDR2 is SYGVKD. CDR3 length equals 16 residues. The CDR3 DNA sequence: TGTGCCATCAGCGGGACTAGCGGGAGGGCCACAGATACGCAGTATTTT. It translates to CAISGTSGRATDTQYF.

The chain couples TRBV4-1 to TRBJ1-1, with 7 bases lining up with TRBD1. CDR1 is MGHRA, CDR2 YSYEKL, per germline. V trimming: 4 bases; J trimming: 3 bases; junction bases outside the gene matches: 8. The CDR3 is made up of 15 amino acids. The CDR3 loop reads CASSRSPQGDTEAFF. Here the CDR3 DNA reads TGCGCCAGCAGCCGATCCCCGCAGGGGGACACTGAAGCTTTCTTT.

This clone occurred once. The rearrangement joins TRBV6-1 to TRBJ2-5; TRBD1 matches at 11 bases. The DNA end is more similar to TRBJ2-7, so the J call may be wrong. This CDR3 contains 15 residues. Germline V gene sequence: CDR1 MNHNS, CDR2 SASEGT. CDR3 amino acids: CASRPGTGGSYEQYF. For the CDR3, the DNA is TGTGCCAGCAGACCCGGGACAGGGGGTTCCTACGAGCAGTACTTC.

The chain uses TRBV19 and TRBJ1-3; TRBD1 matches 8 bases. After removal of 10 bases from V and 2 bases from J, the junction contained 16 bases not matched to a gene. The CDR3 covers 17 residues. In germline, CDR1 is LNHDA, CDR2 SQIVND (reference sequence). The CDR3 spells CATTPFQGARPGNTIYF. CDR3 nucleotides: TGTGCCACTACCCCTTTCCAGGGGGCTAGGCCTGGAAACACCATATATTTT.